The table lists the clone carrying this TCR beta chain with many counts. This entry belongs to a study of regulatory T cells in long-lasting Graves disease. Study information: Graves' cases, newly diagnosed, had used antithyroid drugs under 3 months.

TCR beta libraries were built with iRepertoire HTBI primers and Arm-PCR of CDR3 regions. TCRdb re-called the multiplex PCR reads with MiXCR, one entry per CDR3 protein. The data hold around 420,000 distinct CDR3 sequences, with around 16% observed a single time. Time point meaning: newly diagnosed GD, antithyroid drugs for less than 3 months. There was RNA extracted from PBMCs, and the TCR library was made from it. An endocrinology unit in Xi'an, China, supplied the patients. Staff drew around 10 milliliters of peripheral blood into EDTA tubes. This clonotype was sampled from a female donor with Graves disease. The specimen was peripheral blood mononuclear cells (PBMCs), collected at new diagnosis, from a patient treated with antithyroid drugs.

This CDR3 reads CASSLNGGLRETQYF. The CDR3 DNA is TGTGCCAGCAGCTTAAATGGCGGTTTACGTGAGACCCAGTACTTC. The V call is TRBV7-3, the J call TRBJ2-5, with D hard to call. The germline gives CDR1 SGHTA, CDR2 FQGTGA. With 1 base removed from V and 5 bases from J, the gap between germline ends came to 14 bases. The CDR3 runs 15 residues.